This T cell receptor beta chain is from a study of PD-L1 blockade in urothelial cancer. CDR1 SGHRS and CDR2 YFSETQ come from the germline V gene. Trimming pared 0 bases from V and 2 bases from J, leaving 7 bases between. The CDR3 runs 14 residues. Time point defined: pretreatment peripheral blood. Each patient contributed between 1 and 8 total time points of blood mononuclear cells, pretreatment and during treatment. Data came from immunoSEQ multiplex PCR; TCRdb stores just in-frame clones and leaves some out. Among tens of thousands of clones listed, more than 80% were seen once. This chain uses TRBV5-1 with TRBJ2-3, with D maybe TRBD2 (5 bases). This clonotype was obtained from a man aged 45-65 years with urothelial cancer. The source was PBMCs, collected around atezolizumab (anti-PD-L1) treatment. CDR3 nucleotide sequence: TGCGCCAGCAGCTTGGTCGGGGTCACAGATACGCAGTATTTT. Translating gives CASSLVGVTDTQYF.